Shown below are 14 T cell receptor beta chains from a single sample sequenced in a study of shared clonotypes between healthy human individuals (dated by TCRdb to the early 2020s). To prepare the library, the immunoSEQ multiplex PCR assay was applied. TCRdb holds this immuneACCESS table with in-frame rearrangements only. Some clones are missing; in checked studies, unresolved V genes explain under half, and the rest has no known cause. A total of approximately 1,000,000 clones appear in this sample, roughly 80% of them only once. In total, the top ten clones hold approximately 0.95% of the sample. Sample: memory CD4+ T cells from PBMCs. The cell subset or site label of this sample denotes: CD45RA-negative fraction. Source of these receptors: a man between 18 and 29 years old in good health. Some clones in this sample may be carry-over from other donors' samples.

The J gene is TRBJ2-1, the V gene TRBV7-9, with D perhaps matching TRBD1 (6 bases). Trimming cost V 3 bases and J 1 base, with 7 bases left between them. Germline loops: CDR1 SEHNR, CDR2 FQNEAQ (reference sequence). The CDR3 extends over 14 amino acids. CDR3 nucleotides: TGTGCCAGCAGCTTCCAGGGGTCCTACAATGAGCAGTTCTTC. This translates into CASSFQGSYNEQFF.

This sequence joins TRBV18 and TRBJ2-7; 8 bases align to TRBD1. The CDR3 extends over 16 amino acids. Germline V lookup: CDR1 KGHSH, CDR2 LQKENI. The trim removed 3 bases at V and 2 bases at J, leaving 9 bases unmatched. The CDR3 sequence is CASSPQGAIKAYEQYF. The CDR3 coding sequence is TGTGCCAGCTCACCCCAGGGGGCAATAAAGGCCTACGAGCAGTACTTC.

This clone has a single count. The chain employs TRBV11-2 and TRBJ2-5, with no clear D. The CDR3 contains 14 residues. Per germline, CDR1 SGHAT and CDR2 FQNNGV. The V and J ends lost 5 bases and 3 bases respectively, with 13 bases between them. The CDR3 protein is CASSLFRGEETQYF. In DNA form, the CDR3 reads TGTGCCAGCAGCCTATTCCGTGGAGAAGAGACCCAGTACTTC.

The chain couples TRBV7-2 to TRBJ2-2; the match to TRBD2 covers 8 bases. The germline gives CDR1 SGHTA, CDR2 FQGNSA. The length of the CDR3 is 15 residues. The V gene end was trimmed by 2 bases and the J gene end by 5 bases; junction bases not matched to a gene: 4. The CDR3, as DNA: TGTGCCAGCAGCTTATCCCTAGCGGGTACCGGGGAGCTGTTTTTT. It yields the protein CASSLSLAGTGELFF.

The CDR3 coding sequence is TGCGCCAGCAGCCATCAGGGAGGTCCTGGGGCCAACGTCCTGACTTTC. It specifies CASSHQGGPGANVLTF. This rearrangement joins TRBV4-3 to TRBJ2-6; D may be TRBD2 (6 bases). Germline values: CDR1 LGHNA, CDR2 YSLEER. The CDR3 extends over 16 amino acids. Trimming shortened V by 3 bases and J by 2 bases, and 11 bases separated the two germline ends.

This clone has only one observation. Since a much larger clone is just one base distant, this may be a read error. The rearrangement links TRBV5-1 to TRBJ2-5; D uncertain. This CDR3 comprises 14 residues. In germline, CDR1 is SGHRS, CDR2 YFSETQ. V gave up 4 bases and J gave up 2 bases, with 12 bases separating them. The CDR3 loop reads CASSQQKSQETQYF. The DNA for the CDR3 is TGCGCCAGCAGCCAACAGAAAAGTCAAGAGACCCAGTACTTC.

V gene TRBV29-1 combines with J gene TRBJ2-3; 11 nucleotides line up with TRBD1. Germline V gene sequence: CDR1 SQVTM, CDR2 ANQGSEA. The CDR3 is 19 amino acids. V lost 6 bases, J lost 4 bases, and 21 bases stayed unmatched. CDR3 bases: TGCAGCGTGTTGGGACAGGGGGGTTTCTCTACCCCCCGTCCAGATACGCAGTATTTT. Its translation is CSVLGQGGFSTPRPDTQYF.

The CDR3 nucleotides read TGTGCCTGCCACGGACAGGCTAACTATGGCTACACCTTC. Protein product: CACHGQANYGYTF. The rearrangement uses TRBV30 and TRBJ1-2; the match to TRBD1 covers 7 bases. The CDR3 sequence is 13 residues long. The germline V gene encodes CDR1 GTSNPN and CDR2 SVGIG (reference sequence). The junction had 4 bases not matched to a gene; V was cut back by 6 bases and J by 0 bases. Supplemented by reference TRBV30 and TRBJ1-2, the full variable domain reads SQTIHQWPATLVQPVGSPLSLECTVEGTSNPNLYWYRQAAGRGLQLLFYSVGIGQISSEVPQNLSASRPQDRQFILSSKKLLLSDSGFYLCACHGQANYGYTFGSGTRLTVV.

This chain uses TRBV4-1 with TRBJ2-7; 8 bases are a match to TRBD2. With V trimmed by 2 bases and J by 2 bases, 2 bases remained unmatched. The CDR3 has 14 residues. Germline V gene data show CDR1 as MGHRA and CDR2 as YSYEKL. DNA for the CDR3: TGCGCCAGCAGCCAACGGGGACTAGCCTACGAGCAGTACTTC. The encoded protein is CASSQRGLAYEQYF.

The V call is TRBV6-6, the J call TRBJ1-3, with a weak D call TRBD1 (6 bases). Between the trimmed V and J ends, which lost 6 bases and 3 bases, there was a span of 12 bases. The CDR3 has 14 amino acids. Germline CDR1 and CDR2: MNHNY and SVGAGI (reference sequence). This CDR3 reads CASSPQGSGNTIYF. The CDR3 DNA reads TGTGCCAGCAGCCCCCAGGGGAGTGGAAACACCATATATTTT.

The CDR3 bases are TGTGCCAGCAGTCCTCCGGGACTAGCGAATGAGCAGTACTTC. The encoded protein is CASSPPGLANEQYF. The rearrangement links TRBV28 to TRBJ2-7, with TRBD2 matching over 10 bases. The CDR3 extends over 14 amino acids. With 5 bases clipped from V and 7 bases from J, the junction kept 8 bases outside the gene matches. Germline V lookup: CDR1 MDHEN, CDR2 SYDVKM.

The rearrangement joins TRBV5-1 to TRBJ2-6; 7 bases agree with TRBD2. The CDR3 sequence is 16 residues long. Germline trimming cut 3 bases from V and 4 bases from J; bases unmatched to any gene: 7. CDR1 SGHRS and CDR2 YFSETQ come from the germline V gene. For the CDR3, the DNA is TGCGCCAGCAGCTGGGGCGGGAGTAACGGGGCCAACGTCCTGACTTTC. This encodes CASSWGGSNGANVLTF.

The chain links TRBV5-1 to TRBJ2-5; D unclear. Per the germline V gene, CDR1 is SGHRS and CDR2 is YFSETQ. This CDR3 has 14 residues. Trimming removed 3 bases from V and 2 bases from J, with 11 bases in between. CDR3 sequence: CASSSPPRQETQYF. CDR3 nucleotides: TGCGCCAGCAGCTCGCCTCCGCGGCAAGAGACCCAGTACTTC. Based on the CDR3 plus reference TRBV5-1 and TRBJ2-5, the full variable domain is KAGVTQTPRYLIKTRGQQVTLSCSPISGHRSVSWYQQTPGQGLQFLFEYFSETQRNKGNFPGRFSGRQFSNSRSEMNVSTLELGDSALYLCASSSPPRQETQYFGPGTRLLVL.

This clone was found once. The chain combines TRBV5-3 with TRBJ2-3; D is ambiguous. TRBV5-3 is an open reading frame, and its role is uncertain. V lost 3 bases to trimming and J lost 5 bases, with 19 bases between them. The CDR3 covers 16 residues. DNA of the CDR3: TGTGCCAGAAGCTGGGCGGTTTTGTTTTGGGGAGATACGCAGTATTTT. Translation: CARSWAVLFWGDTQYF.